The 30 T cell receptor beta chains below were found in one sample sequenced in a study of graft-versus-host responses after intestinal transplantation (dated by TCRdb to the early 2020s). These TCRs' antigens remain unknown. Reading the label with the study, this specimen's time point is: cells obtained before transplantation from donor or recipient. The library was built by means of the immunoSEQ multiplex PCR assay. TCRdb's version of the immuneACCESS table is confined to in-frame rearrangements and falls short of the full clone set. An unresolved V gene accounts for under half of the shortfall where checked; the remainder is of unknown origin. The table for this sample lists tens of thousands of clones; about 93% of them were counted only once. The ten largest clones take up 2% to 2.5% of the sample. Sequencing used unstimulated CD8+ T cells sorted from spleen or lymph node cells, obtained before intestinal transplant. The source of these receptors is a human donor who received an intestinal transplant.

This clone came up once. V is TRBV18 and J is TRBJ2-7; 9 nucleotides align to TRBD1. With 2 bases clipped from V and 2 bases from J, the junction kept 7 bases outside the gene matches. Germline-derived CDR1 and CDR2 are KGHSH and LQKENI. This CDR3 spans 16 amino acids. CDR3 sequence: CASSPIRDRETYEQYF. CDR3 nucleotides: TGTGCCAGCTCACCAATCCGGGACAGGGAAACCTACGAGCAGTACTTC. The complete variable domain, with remaining parts taken from reference TRBV18 and TRBJ2-7, reads NAGVMQNPRHLVRRRGQEARLRCSPMKGHSHVYWYRQLPEEGLKFMVYLQKENIIDESGMPKERFSAEFPKEGPSILRIQQVVRGDSAAYFCASSPIRDRETYEQYFGPGTRLTVT.

J is TRBJ2-7 and V is TRBV7-8; D perhaps matches TRBD1 (5 bases). The CDR3 contains 18 residues. V lost 4 bases and J lost 4, with 26 bases in between. Germline CDR1 SGHVS, CDR2 FQNEAQ. The CDR3, as DNA: TGTGCCAGCAGCTACGCCGTTGGTGGTGGGGCTAGAGAGTACGAGCAGTACTTC. It yields the protein CASSYAVGGGAREYEQYF.

The chain recombines TRBV27 with TRBJ1-6, with TRBD1 matching over 7 bases. Germline V CDR1 and CDR2: MNHEY, SMNVEV (reference sequence). There are 16 residues in the CDR3. The junction had 9 bases not matched to a gene; V was cut back by 2 bases and J by 8 bases. CDR3 sequence: CASSLRGPHEDSPLHF. The CDR3 nucleotides read TGTGCCAGCAGTTTAAGGGGGCCCCATGAAGATTCACCCCTCCACTTT.

The chain joins TRBV11-2 to TRBJ2-7, with 10 bases lining up with TRBD1. CDR1 SGHAT and CDR2 FQNNGV come from the germline V gene. With 5 bases clipped from V and 0 bases from J, the junction kept 4 bases outside the gene matches. The CDR3 has 15 amino acids. The CDR3 loop reads CASSQGQGSSYEQYF. DNA of the CDR3: TGTGCCAGCAGCCAGGGACAGGGGAGCTCCTACGAGCAGTACTTC.

The V gene is TRBV29-1, the J gene TRBJ1-2, with TRBD1 identical over 8 bases. CDR3 length equals 13 residues. Germline lookup yields CDR1 SQVTM and CDR2 ANQGSEA. Trimming took 3 bases from V and 7 from J; bases not matched to a gene: 7. The CDR3 protein is CSVDGRDRPGYTF. The DNA of the CDR3 is TGCAGCGTTGACGGGCGGGACAGGCCTGGCTACACCTTC.

The chain employs TRBV4-1 and TRBJ1-5; TRBD1 is a possible D gene (6 bases). Between the trimmed V and J ends, which lost 4 bases and 5 bases, there was a span of 12 bases. This CDR3 spans 14 amino acids. Germline assignment: CDR1 MGHRA and CDR2 YSYEKL. The CDR3 nucleotides are TGCGCCAGCAGCCCGGACAGTCCTGATCAGCCCCAGCATTTT. Amino acids: CASSPDSPDQPQHF.

The chain links TRBV21-1 to TRBJ1-3. TRBV21-1 is labeled a pseudogene. The CDR3 contains 15 residues. CDR3 in amino acids: CASVTGLSSGNTIYF. CDR3 bases: TGTGCCAGCGTTACGGGGTTGAGCTCTGGAAACACCATATATTTT.

The rearrangement uses TRBV27 and TRBJ1-6; 9 bases align to TRBD1. J gave up 10 bases and V 3 bases, and 7 bases lay outside the gene matches. The CDR3 has 15 residues. CDR1 is MNHEY and CDR2 is SMNVEV in the germline V gene (reference sequence). CDR3: CASSLSTGGQSPLHF. Written as DNA, the CDR3 is TGTGCCAGCAGTTTGTCTACAGGGGGCCAATCACCCCTCCACTTT.

The chain combines TRBV5-1 with TRBJ2-1; 9 bases map to TRBD1. The germline V gene encodes CDR1 SGHRS and CDR2 YFSETQ. The CDR3 runs to 16 residues. The J segment lost 5 bases and the V segment lost 1 base, leaving 7 bases of the junction unmatched. This CDR3 is CASSLTDRGGNNEQFF. DNA for the CDR3: TGCGCCAGCAGCTTGACGGACAGGGGTGGAAACAATGAGCAGTTCTTC.

The chain has TRBV9 and TRBJ2-1; a possible D gene is TRBD2 (5 bases). Germline CDR1 is SGDLS and CDR2 is YYNGEE. The ends were cut back, 3 bases at V and 7 bases at J, with 17 bases in the middle. This CDR3 contains 15 residues. The CDR3 region has the DNA TGTGCCAGCAGCGCCTCAAGCGGCGCTGGTAATGAGCAGTTCTTC. It translates to CASSASSGAGNEQFF.

This rearrangement joins TRBV11-2 to TRBJ2-7; 7 nucleotides align to TRBD1. There are 13 residues in the CDR3. CDR1 and CDR2 (germline): SGHAT, FQNNGV. The junction had 9 bases not matched to a gene; V was cut back by 6 bases and J by 7 bases. The CDR3, as DNA: TGTGCCAGCAGGCCACAGGGGCTAGGAGAGCAGTACTTC. The encoded protein is CASRPQGLGEQYF.

The chain carries TRBV9 and TRBJ1-3, with TRBD1 identical over 8 bases. CDR1 is SGDLS and CDR2 is YYNGEE in the germline V gene. This CDR3 contains 17 residues. V shed 0 bases and J 4 bases; nucleotides not matched to a gene: 9. The CDR3 nucleotides read TGTGCCAGCAGCGTAGCTGAGGACAGGGAGGCGGGAAACACCATATATTTT. It specifies CASSVAEDREAGNTIYF.

The V call is TRBV27, the J call TRBJ2-3; 13 nucleotides line up with TRBD2. In germline, CDR1 is MNHEY, CDR2 SMNVEV (reference sequence). V lost 3 bases to trimming and J lost 2 bases; unmatched junction nucleotides: 14. The length of the CDR3 is 20 residues. The CDR3 reads CASSFLNRPGLAGFTDTQYF. CDR3 nucleotides: TGTGCCAGCAGTTTCCTCAACCGGCCGGGACTAGCGGGATTCACAGATACGCAGTATTTT.

The sample holds one count of this clone. The CDR3 is CSVEDRESYEQYF. CDR3 in DNA: TGCAGCGTGGAGGACAGGGAATCCTACGAGCAGTACTTC. This chain links TRBV29-1 with TRBJ2-7; 8 nucleotides line up with TRBD1. This CDR3 comprises 13 residues. Germline values: CDR1 SQVTM, CDR2 ANQGSEA. Trimming removed 6 bases from V and 1 base from J; junction bases left unmatched: 5.

This clone showed up just once. The chain employs TRBV19 and TRBJ1-2; D is uncertain. The CDR3 runs 14 residues. V dropped 5 bases and J dropped 6 bases, with 16 bases sitting between them. CDR1 LNHDA and CDR2 SQIVND come from the germline V gene (reference sequence). The CDR3 DNA reads as TGTGCCAGTAGTCTCATTACCCCAGTGGATGGCTACACCTTC. Residues: CASSLITPVDGYTF.

This clone was seen only once. The chain uses TRBV5-5 and TRBJ1-2, with TRBD1 identical over 7 bases. The CDR3 runs to 14 residues. CDR1 and CDR2 (germline): SGHKS, YYEKEE (reference sequence). V lost 2 bases to trimming and J lost 5 bases; unmatched junction nucleotides: 6. CDR3 DNA sequence: TGTGCCAGCAGCTTACTTCCGGGACAGTATGGCTACACCTTC. Translated, it gives CASSLLPGQYGYTF.

This clone was observed once. The gene calls are TRBV27 and TRBJ2-7; 11 bases agree with TRBD2. The CDR3 is made up of 16 amino acids. Germline V gene sequence: CDR1 MNHEY, CDR2 SMNVEV (reference sequence). Trimming took 0 bases from V and 3 from J; bases not matched to a gene: 4. In nucleotides, the CDR3 is TGTGCCAGCAGTTTATCAGCTAGCGGGGGGCTCTACGAGCAGTACTTC. Protein: CASSLSASGGLYEQYF.

The V gene is TRBV29-1, the J gene TRBJ2-7; TRBD1 might be the D (5 bases). Germline V gene sequence: CDR1 SQVTM, CDR2 ANQGSEA. The CDR3 is 14 residues long. V was trimmed by 1 base and J by 8 bases, leaving 18 bases between them. DNA of the CDR3: TGCAGCGTTGAAGTGGGCACAGGCCCCAGGAAGCAGTACTTC. Protein: CSVEVGTGPRKQYF.

The chain has TRBV5-6 and TRBJ2-7; a possible D gene is TRBD1 (6 bases). With 3 bases removed from V and 7 bases from J, the gap between germline ends came to 11 bases. Germline V gene sequence: CDR1 SGHDT, CDR2 YYEEEE. There are 12 residues in the CDR3. In DNA form, the CDR3 reads TGTGCCAGCAGCTATGAAGACAGGGAGCAGTACTTC. Protein product: CASSYEDREQYF.

The J gene is TRBJ1-2, the V gene TRBV19; possibly TRBD1 for D (5 bases). The CDR3 is made up of 18 amino acids. The germline V gene has CDR1 LNHDA and CDR2 SQIVND (reference sequence). V lost 0 bases, J lost 2 bases, and 19 bases lay in between. The CDR3 loop reads CASSIEGPVNRINYGYTF. The CDR3 DNA reads as TGTGCCAGTAGTATAGAGGGCCCGGTAAACAGGATCAACTATGGCTACACCTTC.

This clone has a single count. V and J are TRBV27 and TRBJ2-2, with D uncertain. This CDR3 contains 12 residues. V lost 2 bases, J lost 4 bases, and 2 bases lay in between. Germline V gene lookup returns CDR1 MNHEY and CDR2 SMNVEV (reference sequence). The CDR3 DNA reads as TGTGCCAGCAGTTTACGCACCGGGGAGCTGTTTTTT. The encoded protein is CASSLRTGELFF.

V usage is TRBV7-9 and J usage is TRBJ2-5, with a weak D call TRBD1 (5 bases). Germline V lookup: CDR1 SEHNR, CDR2 FQNEAQ (reference sequence). V lost 2 bases, J lost 5 bases, and 12 bases lay in between. The CDR3 spans 14 residues. Here the CDR3 reads CASSLPGRSETQYF. In nucleotides, the CDR3 is TGTGCCAGCAGCTTACCAGGGCGAAGCGAGACCCAGTACTTC.

V gene TRBV11-3 combines with J gene TRBJ2-7; TRBD1 agrees at 10 bases. The J segment lost 3 bases and the V segment lost 2 bases, leaving 10 bases of the junction unmatched. This CDR3 is built from 17 residues. The germline V gene encodes CDR1 SGHNT and CDR2 YENEEA. CDR3 sequence reads: CASSLFRSDRGIYEQYF. CDR3 DNA sequence: TGTGCCAGCAGCTTATTCCGTTCGGACAGGGGGATCTACGAGCAGTACTTC.

For the CDR3, the DNA is TGTGCCAGCAGCTGGAAGGGGTACACTGAAGCTTTCTTT. As protein: CASSWKGYTEAFF. The chain combines TRBV6-5 with TRBJ1-1, with D possibly TRBD1 on 5 matching bases. V lost 6 bases and J 3 bases, leaving 11 bases between the germline ends. The CDR3 contains 13 residues. Germline lookup yields CDR1 MNHEY and CDR2 SVGAGI.

This chain joins TRBV4-3 and TRBJ1-1; D possibly corresponds to TRBD1 (6 bases). V was cut by 4 bases and J by 7 bases, with 16 bases left in between. The CDR3 is 14 amino acids. Per the germline V gene, CDR1 is LGHNA and CDR2 is YSLEER. The CDR3 coding sequence is TGCGCCAGCAGCCCCGAAGTCATAGGGGGTGAAGCTTTCTTT. Translation gives CASSPEVIGGEAFF.

V usage is TRBV27 and J usage is TRBJ2-1; D is perhaps TRBD1 (6 bases). The V gene's germline CDR1 is MNHEY and CDR2 SMNVEV (reference sequence). V dropped 2 bases and J dropped 5 bases, with 13 bases sitting between them. The length of the CDR3 is 15 residues. In DNA, the CDR3 is TGTGCCAGCAGTTTACGGGCAGGGGCTAACAATGAGCAGTTCTTC. Its translation: CASSLRAGANNEQFF.

The chain joins TRBV5-8 to TRBJ2-1, with TRBD1 matching 10 bases. Germline CDR1 reads SGHTS; CDR2 reads YDEGEE. Germline trimming cut 0 bases from V and 8 bases from J; bases unmatched to any gene: 8. The CDR3 covers 16 residues. The CDR3 sequence: CASSLEPGQGWYEQFF. For the CDR3, the DNA is TGTGCCAGCAGCTTGGAACCGGGACAGGGGTGGTATGAGCAGTTCTTC.

The rearrangement joins TRBV27 to TRBJ1-2; no clear D gene. CDR3 length: 11 residues. V dropped 5 bases and J dropped 8 bases, with 9 bases sitting between them. Germline CDR1 is MNHEY and CDR2 is SMNVEV (reference sequence). The CDR3: CASSRGEGYTF. CDR3 DNA sequence: TGTGCCAGCAGTCGGGGTGAAGGCTACACCTTC.

The chain combines TRBV7-9 with TRBJ2-1, with D possibly matching TRBD2 (5 bases). The germline V and J ends were trimmed by 8 bases and 12 bases, with 14 bases remaining between them. The CDR3 spans 11 residues. Germline V CDR1 and CDR2: SEHNR, FQNEAQ (reference sequence). The CDR3 sequence is CASLAGPAQFF. In DNA form, the CDR3 reads TGTGCCAGCCTTGCGGGCCCCGCGCAGTTCTTC.

The rearrangement uses TRBV4-1 and TRBJ1-3; D not resolved. The CDR3 totals 20 residues. Germline CDR1 reads MGHRA; CDR2 reads YSYEKL. Trimming pared 0 bases from V and 0 bases from J, leaving 21 bases between. CDR3 in amino acids: CASSQDPQARPGHSGNTIYF. The CDR3 nucleotides read TGCGCCAGCAGCCAAGATCCTCAGGCTCGACCCGGCCACTCTGGAAACACCATATATTTT.